This entry lists 9 T cell receptor beta chains sequenced from one sample in a study of blood T cell repertoires in COVID-19. Clones were read by immunoSEQ multiplex PCR, and TCRdb kept only the in-frame ones, dropping some. The table shows about 260,000 clones, with 75% to 90% occurring only once. Material: peripheral blood. The receptors were gathered from a man aged 25-45 years with active or convalescent COVID-19.

The chain links TRBV6-5 to TRBJ2-3, with 7 bases aligning to TRBD2. CDR1 is MNHEY, CDR2 SVGAGI, per germline. The junction had 3 bases not matched to a gene; V was cut back by 2 bases and J by 1 base. The length of the CDR3 is 15 residues. The CDR3 DNA sequence: TGTGCCAGCAGTTACGGACTAGTTGGCACAGATACGCAGTATTTT. This gives the protein CASSYGLVGTDTQYF.

This sequence joins TRBV7-3 and TRBJ1-6; 7 bases agree with TRBD1. After removal of 5 bases from V and 5 bases from J, the junction contained 3 bases not matched to a gene. Per the germline V gene, CDR1 is SGHTA and CDR2 is FQGTGA. The CDR3 runs to 14 residues. The CDR3 reads CASSLGTDNSPLHF. CDR3 bases: TGTGCCAGCAGCCTCGGGACAGATAATTCACCCCTCCACTTT.

This clone appeared once. The CDR3 reads CASSEASRGLGGNTIYF. For the CDR3, the DNA is TGTGCCAGCAGTGAAGCAAGCAGGGGGCTGGGTGGAAACACCATATATTTT. This chain connects TRBV6-1 to TRBJ1-3, with 8 bases fitting TRBD1. CDR1 is MNHNS and CDR2 is SASEGT in the germline V gene. The CDR3 length is 17 residues. After removal of 0 bases from V and 3 bases from J, the junction contained 7 bases not matched to a gene.

The chain recombines TRBV5-6 with TRBJ2-1; 12 bases line up with TRBD2. The length of the CDR3 is 15 residues. Germline assignment: CDR1 SGHDT and CDR2 YYEEEE. V lost 0 bases, J lost 7 bases, and 2 bases stayed unmatched. The CDR3 loop is CASSLALAGGNEQFF. The CDR3 nucleotides read TGTGCCAGCAGCTTGGCGCTAGCGGGGGGGAATGAGCAGTTCTTC.

The CDR3 nucleotides are TGTGCCAGCTCATCCGGACAGGGGGCGAACACTGAAGCTTTCTTT. This sequence encodes CASSSGQGANTEAFF. The rearrangement links TRBV18 to TRBJ1-1; 11 bases line up with TRBD1. Germline CDR1 and CDR2: KGHSH and LQKENI. The CDR3 contains 15 residues. V lost 5 bases to trimming and J lost 1 base; unmatched junction nucleotides: 3.

V is TRBV25-1 and J is TRBJ1-5, with D possibly matching TRBD1 (6 bases). Germline CDR1 MGHDK, CDR2 SYGVNS. The length of the CDR3 is 14 residues. Between the trimmed V and J ends, which lost 9 bases and 5 bases, there was a span of 17 bases. The CDR3 sequence: CASGWAGEHQPQHF. The CDR3 nucleotides read TGTGCCAGTGGCTGGGCAGGGGAGCATCAGCCCCAGCATTTT.

The chain links TRBV2 to TRBJ2-2, with TRBD1 matching over 11 bases. The CDR3 is 15 residues long. CDR1 and CDR2 from the germline V gene are SNHLY and FYNNEI. J gave up 6 bases and V 6 bases, and 6 bases lay outside the gene matches. The CDR3 is CASRVDRGRSGELFF. The CDR3, as DNA: TGTGCCAGCAGAGTGGACAGGGGGCGATCCGGGGAGCTGTTTTTT.

This chain links TRBV18 with TRBJ2-3; D gene ambiguous. The CDR3 runs to 14 residues. The germline V and J ends were trimmed by 6 bases and 2 bases, with 12 bases remaining between them. The germline V gene encodes CDR1 KGHSH and CDR2 LQKENI. The CDR3 nucleotides are TGTGCCAGCTCCCGTTCGGGTGTCACAGATACGCAGTATTTT. This gives the protein CASSRSGVTDTQYF.

This clone was observed a single time. The chain employs TRBV19 and TRBJ2-3; 9 bases fit TRBD1. Germline CDR1 reads LNHDA; CDR2 reads SQIVND (reference sequence). With V trimmed by 2 bases and J by 2 bases, 8 bases remained unmatched. The CDR3 has 17 residues. This CDR3 reads CASSIRPGQGPTDTQYF. The DNA of the CDR3 is TGTGCCAGTAGTATACGACCCGGACAGGGGCCCACAGATACGCAGTATTTT. Full variable domain (outside the CDR3, taken from reference TRBV19 and TRBJ2-3): DGGITQSPKYLFRKEGQNVTLSCEQNLNHDAMYWYRQDPGQGLRLIYYSQIVNDFQKGDIAEGYSVSREKKESFPLTVTSAQKNPTAFYLCASSIRPGQGPTDTQYFGPGTRLTVL.